Each of the 13 T cell receptor beta chains below was sequenced from the same sample in a study of blood T cell repertoires in COVID-19. Repertoires were generated with immunoSEQ multiplex PCR, while TCRdb's copy carries only in-frame clones and drops some. The profile shows more than 95,000 clones, roughly 90% of them singletons. The sample consisted of peripheral blood. These receptors were obtained from a woman aged 55-69 years with acute or convalescent COVID-19.

This sequence joins TRBV5-5 and TRBJ2-5, with 8 bases that match TRBD1. The CDR3 covers 13 residues. In germline, CDR1 is SGHKS, CDR2 YYEKEE (reference sequence). Trimming cost V 4 bases and J 5 bases; bases outside gene matches: 4. CDR3 sequence: CASSIRQGETQYF. The CDR3 DNA reads TGTGCCAGCAGCATTAGACAGGGGGAGACCCAGTACTTC.

As for this clone: The same CDR3 is also encoded by other DNA sequences in this sample. This chain joins TRBV29-1 and TRBJ2-1; D gene ambiguous. CDR3 length: 11 residues. Germline V gene data show CDR1 as SQVTM and CDR2 as ANQGSEA. The V gene lost 3 bases and the J gene lost 6 bases, with 6 bases spanning the gap. The CDR3 sequence: CSVEGSNEQFF. The CDR3 region has the DNA TGCAGCGTTGAGGGCAGCAATGAGCAGTTCTTC.

The gene calls are TRBV29-1 and TRBJ1-3; the D gene is possibly TRBD1 (5 bases). Germline CDR1 is SQVTM and CDR2 is ANQGSEA. This CDR3 has 12 amino acids. V lost 7 bases to trimming and J lost 4 bases, with 11 bases between them. The CDR3 loop reads CSARQSGNTIYF. CDR3 bases: TGCAGCGCCCGACAGAGCGGAAACACCATATATTTT.

This chain links TRBV18 with TRBJ2-5, with D unclear. Deletions cut 1 base from V and 1 base from J, with 10 bases between. The CDR3 is 15 amino acids. The germline V gene has CDR1 KGHSH and CDR2 LQKENI. Written as DNA, the CDR3 is TGTGCCAGCTCACCACTATCCCCCCTCCAAGAGACCCAGTACTTC. Translated: CASSPLSPLQETQYF.

The chain joins TRBV20-1 to TRBJ1-2; D ambiguous. Germline V gene lookup returns CDR1 DFQATT and CDR2 SNEGSKA (reference sequence). The CDR3 runs 12 residues. V was cut by 3 bases and J by 5 bases, with 10 bases left in between. In nucleotides, the CDR3 is TGCAGTGCTAGTACCCCCGGTTATGGCTACACCTTC. The encoded protein is CSASTPGYGYTF.

This clone was seen once. V and J are TRBV7-9 and TRBJ2-3, with D unresolved. The CDR3 length is 11 residues. The germline CDR1 and CDR2 sequences are SEHNR and FQNEAQ (reference sequence). The germline V and J ends were trimmed by 5 bases and 6 bases, with 6 bases remaining between them. The CDR3 is CASSPQDTQYF. The CDR3 DNA sequence: TGTGCCAGCAGCCCCCAGGATACGCAGTATTTT.

This chain joins TRBV2 and TRBJ2-5; 7 bases fit TRBD1. The CDR3 extends over 15 amino acids. With 6 bases clipped from V and 4 bases from J, the junction kept 11 bases outside the gene matches. Germline CDR1 SNHLY, CDR2 FYNNEI. The CDR3 spells CASRATGSGVETQYF. The CDR3 nucleotides are TGTGCCAGCAGAGCGACAGGGTCTGGAGTAGAGACCCAGTACTTC. The variable domain in full, with the rest retrieved from reference TRBV2 and TRBJ2-5, is EPEVTQTPSHQVTQMGQEVILRCVPISNHLYFYWYRQILGQKVEFLVSFYNNEISEKSEIFDDQFSVERPDGSNFTLKIRSTKLEDSAMYFCASRATGSGVETQYFGPGTRLLVL.

The rearrangement uses TRBV4-2 and TRBJ2-3; D possibly corresponds to TRBD2 (6 bases). The V and J ends lost 3 bases and 1 base respectively, with 17 bases between them. This CDR3 is built from 17 residues. Germline V gene data show CDR1 as LGHNA and CDR2 as YNFKEQ. CDR3 protein: CASSHQASPSGTDTQYF. CDR3 DNA: TGTGCCAGCAGCCATCAGGCCTCCCCTAGCGGCACAGATACGCAGTATTTT.

The J gene is TRBJ2-2, the V gene TRBV30; TRBD1 aligns across 8 bases. CDR3 length: 14 amino acids. Per the germline V gene, CDR1 is GTSNPN and CDR2 is SVGIG (reference sequence). After removal of 6 bases from V and 6 bases from J, the junction contained 9 bases not matched to a gene. This chain's CDR3 is CACSHRGIAGELFF. The CDR3 coding sequence is TGTGCCTGTTCCCACAGGGGGATCGCCGGGGAGCTGTTTTTT.

The V and J genes are TRBV20-1 and TRBJ2-7, with 9 bases matching TRBD1. CDR3 length: 13 residues. Germline V gives CDR1 DFQATT, CDR2 SNEGSKA (reference sequence). V trimming: 3 bases; J trimming: 4 bases; junction bases outside the gene matches: 4. The CDR3 protein is CSASDRGRYEQYF. In DNA, the CDR3 is TGCAGTGCTAGTGACAGGGGGAGGTACGAGCAGTACTTC.

The chain uses TRBV15 and TRBJ1-5; D is possibly TRBD1 (5 bases). The CDR3 is 15 amino acids. Per the germline V gene, CDR1 is LNHNV and CDR2 is YYDKDF (reference sequence). V shed 5 bases and J shed 8 bases, with 19 bases lying between them. CDR3 nucleotides: TGTGCCACCAGCGAAAGGGGTATCCCGGTAGAGCCCCAGCATTTT. Amino acids: CATSERGIPVEPQHF.

This clone appeared once. The CDR3, as DNA: TGTGCCAGCAGCTCAACCACGGGCAATCAGCCCCAGCATTTT. As protein: CASSSTTGNQPQHF. The gene calls are TRBV11-2 and TRBJ1-5; no clear D. CDR1 and CDR2 from the germline V gene are SGHAT and FQNNGV. Trimming cost V 4 bases and J 2 bases, with 9 bases left between them. This CDR3 contains 14 residues.

This clone was seen a single time. This chain connects TRBV11-3 to TRBJ2-5, with TRBD2 matching over 8 bases. V trimming: 5 bases; J trimming: 2 bases; junction bases outside the gene matches: 4. This CDR3 region has 14 residues. Germline V gene data show CDR1 as SGHNT and CDR2 as YENEEA. CDR3 in DNA: TGTGCCAGCAGCCGCGGGGGGCCTCAAGAGACCCAGTACTTC. Its protein is CASSRGGPQETQYF.